Listed below are T cell receptor beta chains from one sample, sequenced in a study of shared clonotypes between healthy human individuals. Clones were sequenced by immunoSEQ multiplex PCR, and TCRdb holds only the in-frame ones, with some missing. The sample records approximately 1.4 million clones, approximately 98% being singletons. Sequencing used naive CD4+ T cells sorted from blood. The receptors come from a young man in good health. CDR3s leave out the opening cysteine and the closing phenylalanine or tryptophan. Fields, in order: V gene, D gene, J gene, CDR3 protein. D genes are given only for firm matches.

v_call: TRBV2; d_call: TRBD1; j_call: TRBJ2-7; cdr3_aa: ASSEASRTGWN
v_call: TRBV7-2; d_call: TRBD2; j_call: TRBJ2-1; cdr3_aa: ASSPAGVAGSEQF
v_call: TRBV6-5; d_call: TRBD1; j_call: TRBJ1-2; cdr3_aa: ASSLLTGNGYT
v_call: TRBV7-2; d_call: .; j_call: TRBJ2-1; cdr3_aa: ASSYYNEQF
v_call: TRBV4-2; d_call: .; j_call: TRBJ2-2; cdr3_aa: ASSPPGGAGLRGTGELF
v_call: TRBV10-2; d_call: TRBD2; j_call: TRBJ2-1; cdr3_aa: ASTGLVLRNEQF
v_call: TRBV18; d_call: .; j_call: TRBJ2-1; cdr3_aa: ASSLPGTEQF
v_call: TRBV5-1; d_call: TRBD1; j_call: TRBJ2-3; cdr3_aa: ASSLQGGTDTQY
v_call: TRBV7-2; d_call: TRBD1; j_call: TRBJ2-4; cdr3_aa: ASSHRDRGDIQY
v_call: TRBV7-6; d_call: TRBD2; j_call: TRBJ2-1; cdr3_aa: ASSPYLSSGRGRDNEQF
v_call: TRBV2; d_call: .; j_call: TRBJ2-7; cdr3_aa: AKGAGPYEQY
v_call: TRBV5-6; d_call: .; j_call: TRBJ2-7; cdr3_aa: ASSLWGMAEYEQY
v_call: TRBV30; d_call: TRBD2; j_call: TRBJ2-1; cdr3_aa: AWIKTSGFYNEQF
v_call: TRBV6-5; d_call: .; j_call: TRBJ1-2; cdr3_aa: ASSYDINYGYT
v_call: TRBV5-1; d_call: TRBD2; j_call: TRBJ2-7; cdr3_aa: ASSPEGLAGVVEQY
v_call: TRBV28; d_call: .; j_call: TRBJ2-1; cdr3_aa: ASSFSIRRGSSYNEQF
v_call: TRBV2; d_call: .; j_call: TRBJ1-1; cdr3_aa: ASNGGRMANTEAF
v_call: TRBV6-4; d_call: .; j_call: TRBJ2-3; cdr3_aa: ASSDSGVGTDTQY
v_call: TRBV2; d_call: TRBD1; j_call: TRBJ2-1; cdr3_aa: ASTPSGTAYNEQF
v_call: TRBV29-1; d_call: .; j_call: TRBJ2-3; cdr3_aa: SVVPPGNTQY
v_call: TRBV7-9; d_call: .; j_call: TRBJ1-5; cdr3_aa: ASSLGEGRDQPQH
v_call: TRBV27; d_call: TRBD1; j_call: TRBJ1-2; cdr3_aa: ASTPSWDRGGYGYT
v_call: TRBV11-2; d_call: .; j_call: TRBJ2-1; cdr3_aa: ASSLGRVRLFNEQF
v_call: TRBV10-1; d_call: .; j_call: TRBJ1-2; cdr3_aa: AGGARRPLFYGYT
v_call: TRBV18; d_call: .; j_call: TRBJ1-1; cdr3_aa: ASSPLRGDTEAF
v_call: TRBV7-9; d_call: .; j_call: TRBJ1-1; cdr3_aa: ASSPGGGTEAF
v_call: TRBV7-9; d_call: .; j_call: TRBJ2-7; cdr3_aa: ASSNRGTLLEQY
v_call: TRBV28; d_call: .; j_call: TRBJ2-7; cdr3_aa: ASSLFPYEQY
v_call: TRBV19; d_call: .; j_call: TRBJ2-5; cdr3_aa: ASSTRLQETQY
v_call: TRBV29-1; d_call: .; j_call: TRBJ2-7; cdr3_aa: SVAVRAPGREQY
v_call: TRBV29-1; d_call: .; j_call: TRBJ2-2; cdr3_aa: SGGRLNTGELF
v_call: TRBV5-5; d_call: TRBD2; j_call: TRBJ2-1; cdr3_aa: ASSLLSGSLSYNEQF
v_call: TRBV5-1; d_call: TRBD2; j_call: TRBJ2-2; cdr3_aa: ASHNSGTNTGELF
v_call: TRBV7-2; d_call: TRBD2; j_call: TRBJ2-5; cdr3_aa: ASTRRETSDLQETQY
v_call: TRBV9; d_call: .; j_call: TRBJ2-1; cdr3_aa: ASSVAGRGNEQF
v_call: TRBV9; d_call: TRBD2; j_call: TRBJ2-1; cdr3_aa: ASSPGLAVYNEQF
v_call: TRBV5-4; d_call: .; j_call: TRBJ2-2; cdr3_aa: ASSLEGPNTGELF
v_call: TRBV18; d_call: .; j_call: TRBJ2-3; cdr3_aa: ASSPPREGRTVSTDTQY
v_call: TRBV5-1; d_call: TRBD2; j_call: TRBJ2-2; cdr3_aa: ASSPAGGTTGELF
v_call: TRBV5-6; d_call: .; j_call: TRBJ2-4; cdr3_aa: ASSFRTENIQY
v_call: TRBV7-9; d_call: .; j_call: TRBJ1-1; cdr3_aa: ASRPRDDRGVTEAF
v_call: TRBV28; d_call: .; j_call: TRBJ1-1; cdr3_aa: ASSLSFEGTAF
v_call: TRBV10-3; d_call: .; j_call: TRBJ2-1; cdr3_aa: AISEGRGVAYNEQF
v_call: TRBV7-9; d_call: .; j_call: TRBJ2-5; cdr3_aa: ASSLKETQY
v_call: TRBV7-2; d_call: .; j_call: TRBJ2-1; cdr3_aa: ASKGGGSYNEQF
v_call: TRBV29-1; d_call: TRBD1; j_call: TRBJ2-3; cdr3_aa: SVRRSGTGVTDTQY
v_call: TRBV29-1; d_call: .; j_call: TRBJ1-5; cdr3_aa: SVSTGLTEESNQPQH
v_call: TRBV2; d_call: .; j_call: TRBJ2-1; cdr3_aa: ASTSLAGQGRRI
v_call: TRBV28; d_call: TRBD1; j_call: TRBJ2-1; cdr3_aa: ASRITDRGRNEQF
v_call: TRBV19; d_call: TRBD1; j_call: TRBJ2-7; cdr3_aa: ASSTGTGVNYEQY
v_call: TRBV5-1; d_call: TRBD1; j_call: TRBJ1-4; cdr3_aa: ASSLVSGTAYGNEKLF
v_call: TRBV18; d_call: .; j_call: TRBJ2-2; cdr3_aa: ASSPDSTGELF
v_call: TRBV7-2; d_call: .; j_call: TRBJ1-1; cdr3_aa: ASSPGRTPGTEAF
v_call: TRBV27; d_call: .; j_call: TRBJ2-1; cdr3_aa: ASRINYVTNEQF
v_call: TRBV7-6; d_call: .; j_call: TRBJ2-7; cdr3_aa: ASSLLVAGPLNYEQY
v_call: TRBV18; d_call: .; j_call: TRBJ1-3; cdr3_aa: ASSPEIGLDTIY
v_call: TRBV9; d_call: TRBD2; j_call: TRBJ2-5; cdr3_aa: ASSGLAAQETQY
v_call: TRBV2; d_call: .; j_call: TRBJ2-7; cdr3_aa: ATTRASSYEQY
v_call: TRBV5-6; d_call: .; j_call: TRBJ2-1; cdr3_aa: ASSLDLASNEQF